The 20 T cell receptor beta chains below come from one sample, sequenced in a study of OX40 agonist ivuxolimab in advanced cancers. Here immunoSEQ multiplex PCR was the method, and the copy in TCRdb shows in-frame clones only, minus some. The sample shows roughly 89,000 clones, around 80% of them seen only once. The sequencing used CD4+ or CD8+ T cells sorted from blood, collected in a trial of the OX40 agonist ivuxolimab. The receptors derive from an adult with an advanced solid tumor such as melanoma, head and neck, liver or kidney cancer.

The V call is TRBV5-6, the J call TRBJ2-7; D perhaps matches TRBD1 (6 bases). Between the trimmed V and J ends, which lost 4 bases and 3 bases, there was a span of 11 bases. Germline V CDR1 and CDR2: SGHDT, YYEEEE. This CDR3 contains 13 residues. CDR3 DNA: TGTGCCAGCAGCGTTACAGGGTACTACGAGCAGTACTTC. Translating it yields CASSVTGYYEQYF.

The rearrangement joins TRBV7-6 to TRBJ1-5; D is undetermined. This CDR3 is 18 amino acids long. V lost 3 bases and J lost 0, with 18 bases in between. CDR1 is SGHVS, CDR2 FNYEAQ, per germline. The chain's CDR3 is CASSFYMDSGFSNQPQHF. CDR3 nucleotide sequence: TGTGCCAGCAGCTTTTATATGGATTCCGGGTTTAGCAATCAGCCCCAGCATTTT.

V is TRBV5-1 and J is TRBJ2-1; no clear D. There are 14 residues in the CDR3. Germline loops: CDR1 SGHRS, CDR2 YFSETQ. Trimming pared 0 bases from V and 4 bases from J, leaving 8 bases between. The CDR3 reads CASSLEPSYNEQFF. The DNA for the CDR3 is TGCGCCAGCAGCTTGGAGCCCAGTTACAATGAGCAGTTCTTC.

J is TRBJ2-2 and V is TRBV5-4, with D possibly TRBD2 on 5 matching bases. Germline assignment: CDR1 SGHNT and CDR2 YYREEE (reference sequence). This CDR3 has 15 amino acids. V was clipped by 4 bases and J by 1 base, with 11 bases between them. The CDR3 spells CASSQSRGNTGELFF. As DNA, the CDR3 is TGTGCCAGCAGCCAGTCACGGGGGAACACCGGGGAGCTGTTTTTT.

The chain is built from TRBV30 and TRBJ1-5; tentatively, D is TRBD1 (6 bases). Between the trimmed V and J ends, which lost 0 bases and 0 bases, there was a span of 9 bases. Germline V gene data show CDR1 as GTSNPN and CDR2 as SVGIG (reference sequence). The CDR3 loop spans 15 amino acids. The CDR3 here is CAWSVQGSSNQPQHF. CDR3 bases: TGTGCCTGGAGTGTACAGGGAAGTAGCAATCAGCCCCAGCATTTT.

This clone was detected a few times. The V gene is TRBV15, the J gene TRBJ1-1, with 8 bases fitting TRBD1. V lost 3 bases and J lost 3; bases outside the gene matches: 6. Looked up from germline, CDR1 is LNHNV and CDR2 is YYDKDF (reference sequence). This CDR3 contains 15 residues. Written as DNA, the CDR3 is TGTGCCACCAGCAGGGACAGGGTATTGTACACTGAAGCTTTCTTT. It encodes CATSRDRVLYTEAFF.

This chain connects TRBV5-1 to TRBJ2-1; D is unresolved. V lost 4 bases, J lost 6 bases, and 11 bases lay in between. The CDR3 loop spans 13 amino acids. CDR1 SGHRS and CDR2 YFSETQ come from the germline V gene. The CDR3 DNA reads TGCGCCAGCAGCGGGATCCCCCTCAATGAGCAGTTCTTC. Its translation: CASSGIPLNEQFF. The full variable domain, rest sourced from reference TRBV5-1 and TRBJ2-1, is KAGVTQTPRYLIKTRGQQVTLSCSPISGHRSVSWYQQTPGQGLQFLFEYFSETQRNKGNFPGRFSGRQFSNSRSEMNVSTLELGDSALYLCASSGIPLNEQFFGPGTRLTVL.

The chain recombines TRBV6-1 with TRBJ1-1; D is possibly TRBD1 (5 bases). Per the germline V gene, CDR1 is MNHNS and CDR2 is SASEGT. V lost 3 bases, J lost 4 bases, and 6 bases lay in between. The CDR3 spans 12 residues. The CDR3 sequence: CASSDRVTEAFF. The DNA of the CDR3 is TGTGCCAGCAGTGACAGGGTCACTGAAGCTTTCTTT.

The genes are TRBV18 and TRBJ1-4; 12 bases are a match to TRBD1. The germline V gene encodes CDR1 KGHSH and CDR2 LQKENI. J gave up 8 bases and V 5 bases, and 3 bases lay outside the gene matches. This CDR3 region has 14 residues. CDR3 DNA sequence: TGTGCCAGCTCAGCCGGGACAGGGGGCGAAAAACTGTTTTTT. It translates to CASSAGTGGEKLFF.

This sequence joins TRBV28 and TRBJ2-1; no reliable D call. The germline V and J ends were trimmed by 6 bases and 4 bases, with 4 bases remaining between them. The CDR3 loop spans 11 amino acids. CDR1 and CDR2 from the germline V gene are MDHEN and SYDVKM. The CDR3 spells CASSYYNEQFF. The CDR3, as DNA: TGTGCCAGCAGCTATTACAATGAGCAGTTCTTC.

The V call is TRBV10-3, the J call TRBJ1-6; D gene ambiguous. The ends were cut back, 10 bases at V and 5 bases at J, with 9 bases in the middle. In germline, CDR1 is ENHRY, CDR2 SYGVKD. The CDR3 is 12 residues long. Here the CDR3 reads CATRTDNSPLHF. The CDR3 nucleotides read TGTGCCACGAGGACCGATAATTCACCCCTCCACTTT.

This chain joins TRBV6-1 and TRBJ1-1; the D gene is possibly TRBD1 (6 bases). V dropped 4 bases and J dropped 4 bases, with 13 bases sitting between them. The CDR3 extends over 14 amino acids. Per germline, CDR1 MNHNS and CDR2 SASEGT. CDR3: CASSVQGSGTEAFF. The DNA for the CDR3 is TGTGCCAGCAGTGTACAGGGATCGGGCACTGAAGCTTTCTTT.

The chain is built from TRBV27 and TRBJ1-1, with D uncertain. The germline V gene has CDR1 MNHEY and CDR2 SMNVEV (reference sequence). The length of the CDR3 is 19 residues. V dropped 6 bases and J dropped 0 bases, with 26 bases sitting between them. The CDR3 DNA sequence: TGTGCCAGCAGCCTACGGGTCGGAGGGCTGCTAATCATGAACACTGAAGCTTTCTTT. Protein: CASSLRVGGLLIMNTEAFF.

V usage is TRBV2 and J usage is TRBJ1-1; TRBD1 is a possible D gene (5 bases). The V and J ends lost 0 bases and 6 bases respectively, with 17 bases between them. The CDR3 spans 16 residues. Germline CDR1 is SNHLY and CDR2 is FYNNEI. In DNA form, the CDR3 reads TGTGCCAGCAGTGAAGCGCTCCCCCCTCAGGGTTCTGAAGCTTTCTTT. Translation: CASSEALPPQGSEAFF.

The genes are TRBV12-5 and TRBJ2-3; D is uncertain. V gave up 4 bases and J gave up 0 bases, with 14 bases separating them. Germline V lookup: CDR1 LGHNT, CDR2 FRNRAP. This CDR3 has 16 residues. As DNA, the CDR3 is TGTGCTAGTGGTTCCCCCGTGGTTCCTAGCACAGATACGCAGTATTTT. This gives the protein CASGSPVVPSTDTQYF.

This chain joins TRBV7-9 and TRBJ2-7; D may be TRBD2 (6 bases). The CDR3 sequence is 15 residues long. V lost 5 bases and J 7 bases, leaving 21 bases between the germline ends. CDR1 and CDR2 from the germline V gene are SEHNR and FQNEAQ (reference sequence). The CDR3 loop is CASSPWIAASGEQYF. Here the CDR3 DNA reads TGTGCCAGCAGCCCGTGGATAGCGGCCTCCGGGGAGCAGTACTTC.

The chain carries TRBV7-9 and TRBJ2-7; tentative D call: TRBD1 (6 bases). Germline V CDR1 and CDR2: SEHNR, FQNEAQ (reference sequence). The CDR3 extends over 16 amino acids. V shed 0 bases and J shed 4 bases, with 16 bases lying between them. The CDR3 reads CASSLADSEVGYEQYF. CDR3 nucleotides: TGTGCCAGCAGCTTAGCGGACAGCGAAGTGGGGTACGAGCAGTACTTC.

CDR3 sequence: CASSVAGQGREKLFF. The CDR3 DNA reads TGTGCCAGCAGTGTCGCGGGACAGGGTCGTGAAAAACTGTTTTTT. This rearrangement joins TRBV6-1 to TRBJ1-4, with 9 bases matching TRBD1. Germline CDR1 reads MNHNS; CDR2 reads SASEGT. CDR3 length: 15 residues. Trimming cost V 4 bases and J 7 bases; bases outside gene matches: 7.

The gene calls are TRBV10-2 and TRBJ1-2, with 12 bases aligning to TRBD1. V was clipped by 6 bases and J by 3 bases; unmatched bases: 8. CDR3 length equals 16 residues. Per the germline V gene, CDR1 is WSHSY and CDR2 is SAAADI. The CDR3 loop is CASSRGQGAGDYGYTF. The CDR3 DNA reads TGCGCCAGCAGCAGGGGACAGGGGGCAGGTGACTATGGCTACACCTTC.

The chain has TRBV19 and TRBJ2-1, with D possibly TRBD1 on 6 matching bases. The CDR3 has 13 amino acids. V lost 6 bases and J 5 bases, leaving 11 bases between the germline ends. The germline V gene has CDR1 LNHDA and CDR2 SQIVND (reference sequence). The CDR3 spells CASRFRGDNEQFF. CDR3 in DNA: TGTGCCAGTAGGTTCAGGGGAGACAATGAGCAGTTCTTC.